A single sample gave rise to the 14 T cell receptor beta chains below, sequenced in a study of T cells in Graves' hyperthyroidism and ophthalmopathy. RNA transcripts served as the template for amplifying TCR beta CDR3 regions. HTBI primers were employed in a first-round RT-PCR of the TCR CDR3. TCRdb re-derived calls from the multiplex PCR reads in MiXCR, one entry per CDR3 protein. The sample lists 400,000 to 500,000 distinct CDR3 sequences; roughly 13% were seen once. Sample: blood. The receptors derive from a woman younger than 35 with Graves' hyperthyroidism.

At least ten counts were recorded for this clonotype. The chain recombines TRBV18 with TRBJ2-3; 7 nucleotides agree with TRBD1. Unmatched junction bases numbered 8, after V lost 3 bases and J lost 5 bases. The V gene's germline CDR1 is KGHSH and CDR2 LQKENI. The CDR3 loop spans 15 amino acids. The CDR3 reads CASSPTGIGGDTQYF. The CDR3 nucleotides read TGTGCCAGCTCACCGACAGGGATAGGAGGAGATACGCAGTATTTT.

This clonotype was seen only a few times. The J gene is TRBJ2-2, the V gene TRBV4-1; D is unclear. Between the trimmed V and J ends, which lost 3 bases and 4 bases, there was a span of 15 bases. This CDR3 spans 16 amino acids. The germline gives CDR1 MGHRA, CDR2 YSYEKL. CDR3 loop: CASSHGRSVGTGELFF. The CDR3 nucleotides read TGCGCCAGCAGCCACGGGCGGTCCGTGGGCACCGGGGAGCTGTTTTTT.

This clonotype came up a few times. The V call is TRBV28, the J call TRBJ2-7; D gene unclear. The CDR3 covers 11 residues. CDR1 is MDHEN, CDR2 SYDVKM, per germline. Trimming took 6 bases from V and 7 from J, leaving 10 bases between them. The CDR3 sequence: CASSWTGEQYF. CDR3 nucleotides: TGTGCCAGCAGCTGGACCGGAGAGCAGTACTTC.

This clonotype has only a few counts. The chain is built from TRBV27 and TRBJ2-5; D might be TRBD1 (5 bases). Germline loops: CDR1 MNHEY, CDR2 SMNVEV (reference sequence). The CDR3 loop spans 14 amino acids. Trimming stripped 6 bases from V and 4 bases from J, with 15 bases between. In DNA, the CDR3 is TGTGCCAGCAGCGTTTTGCAGGGTGGAGAGACCCAGTACTTC. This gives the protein CASSVLQGGETQYF.

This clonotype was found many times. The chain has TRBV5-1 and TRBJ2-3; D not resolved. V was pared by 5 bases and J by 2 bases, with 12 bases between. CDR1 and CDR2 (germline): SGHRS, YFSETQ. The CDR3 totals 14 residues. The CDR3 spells CASSSYRNTDTQYF. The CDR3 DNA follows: TGCGCCAGCAGTTCCTACCGGAACACAGATACGCAGTATTTT.

CDR3 in DNA: TGCAGTGCTAGAGATTATGGCGGGAGCAGCTTCAATGAGCAGTTCTTC. Amino acids: CSARDYGGSSFNEQFF. The chain has TRBV20-1 and TRBJ2-1; 7 bases agree with TRBD2. CDR3 length equals 16 residues. V trimming: 0 bases; J trimming: 6 bases; junction bases outside the gene matches: 11. Germline V gene data show CDR1 as DFQATT and CDR2 as SNEGSKA (reference sequence).

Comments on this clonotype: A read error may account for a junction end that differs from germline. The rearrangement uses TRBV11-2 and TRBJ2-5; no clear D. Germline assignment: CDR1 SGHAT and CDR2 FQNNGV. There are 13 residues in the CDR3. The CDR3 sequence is CASSQAQRETQYF. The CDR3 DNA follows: TGCGCCAGCAGCCAAGCCCAGCGAGAGACCCAGTACTTC.

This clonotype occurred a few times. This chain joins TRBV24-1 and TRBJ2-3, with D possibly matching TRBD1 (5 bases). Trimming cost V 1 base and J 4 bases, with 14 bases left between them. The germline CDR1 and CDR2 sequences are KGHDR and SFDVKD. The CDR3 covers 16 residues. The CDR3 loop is CATSDLGVSGADTQYF. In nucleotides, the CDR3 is TGTGCCACCAGTGATTTAGGGGTTTCAGGCGCAGATACGCAGTATTTT.

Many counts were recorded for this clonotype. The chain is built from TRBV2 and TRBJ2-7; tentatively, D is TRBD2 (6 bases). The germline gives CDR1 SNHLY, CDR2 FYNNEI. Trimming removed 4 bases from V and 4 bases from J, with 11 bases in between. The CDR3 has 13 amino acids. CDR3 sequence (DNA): TGTGCCAGCAGTGTCGGGGGTCCTTACGAGCAGTACTTC. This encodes CASSVGGPYEQYF.

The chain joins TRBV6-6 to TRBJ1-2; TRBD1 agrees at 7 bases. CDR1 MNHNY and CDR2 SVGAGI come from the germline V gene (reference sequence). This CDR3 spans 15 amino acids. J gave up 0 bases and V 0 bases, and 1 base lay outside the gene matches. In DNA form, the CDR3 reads TGTGCCAGCAGTTACTCCGGGACAGCTAACTATGGCTACACCTTC. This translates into CASSYSGTANYGYTF.

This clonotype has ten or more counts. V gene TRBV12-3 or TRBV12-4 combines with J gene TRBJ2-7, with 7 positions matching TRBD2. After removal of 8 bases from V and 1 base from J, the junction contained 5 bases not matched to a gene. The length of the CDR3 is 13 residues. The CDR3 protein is CASLSGVSYEQYF. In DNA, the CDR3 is TGTGCCAGCCTGAGCGGGGTTTCCTACGAGCAGTACTTC.

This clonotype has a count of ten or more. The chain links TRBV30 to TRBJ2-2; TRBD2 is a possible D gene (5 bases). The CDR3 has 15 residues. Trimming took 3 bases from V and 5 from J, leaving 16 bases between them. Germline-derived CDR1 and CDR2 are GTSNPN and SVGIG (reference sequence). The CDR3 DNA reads TGTGCCTGGAGAAGGGAGCCCCTTTGGACCGGGGAGCTGTTTTTT. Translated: CAWRREPLWTGELFF.

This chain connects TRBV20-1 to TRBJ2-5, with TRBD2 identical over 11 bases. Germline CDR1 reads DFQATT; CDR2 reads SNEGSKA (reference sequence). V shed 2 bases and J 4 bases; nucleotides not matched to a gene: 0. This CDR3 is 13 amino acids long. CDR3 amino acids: CSARLAGGETQYF. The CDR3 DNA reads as TGCAGTGCTAGACTAGCGGGAGGAGAGACCCAGTACTTC.

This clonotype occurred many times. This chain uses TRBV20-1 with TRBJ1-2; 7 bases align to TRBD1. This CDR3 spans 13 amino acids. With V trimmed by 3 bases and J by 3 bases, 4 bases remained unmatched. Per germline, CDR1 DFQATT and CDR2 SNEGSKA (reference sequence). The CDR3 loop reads CSASDRDDYGYTF. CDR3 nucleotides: TGCAGTGCTAGTGACAGGGATGACTATGGCTACACCTTC.